The clone carrying this T cell receptor beta chain was seen just once. What it binds is unknown. The data are from a study of cytomegalovirus exposure and HLA in healthy donors. PCR used 60 Vbeta primers and 13 Jbeta primers. The table came from immunoSEQ multiplex PCR; TCRdb's copy has only in-frame clones and leaves some out. The sample has 150,000 to 250,000 clones; approximately 85% are singletons. Healthy bone marrow donors made up the cohort. The germline CDR1 and CDR2 sequences are MNHEY and SVGAGI. V was shortened by 9 bases and J by 0 bases, with 15 bases between the two germline ends. The CDR3 is made up of 15 amino acids. Study results and limitations: Among the sequence variants, a highly shared cluster was likely an artifact of sequencing.

The gene calls are TRBV6-5 and TRBJ1-3, with no clear D. The sequenced sample consisted of PBMCs. The TCR comes from a woman in her forties or fifties in good health and CMV-seropositive. CDR3 nucleotides: TGTGCCAGTTTGAGGTCCACCGCCTCTGGAAACACCATATATTTT. It encodes CASLRSTASGNTIYF.